This T cell receptor beta chain was observed in a study of cytomegalovirus exposure and HLA in healthy donors. With 60 Vbeta and 13 Jbeta primers, the PCR was carried out. The data were produced by immunoSEQ multiplex PCR, yet TCRdb's version contains in-frame clones alone and is incomplete. This sample carries under 150,000 clones, roughly 72% of them seen once, and the ten largest clones take less than 2.5%. CDR1 is WNHNN and CDR2 is SYGVQD in the germline V gene (reference sequence). The CDR3 has 15 residues. The trim removed 3 bases at V and 4 bases at J, leaving 5 bases unmatched. V is TRBV10-1 and J is TRBJ2-2, with 7 nucleotides matching TRBD2. The sample taken for sequencing was PBMCs. This receptor was obtained from a man aged 35 to 55 in good health and CMV-seronegative. Here the CDR3 reads CASSDGAGSTGELFF. The CDR3 nucleotides are TGCGCCAGCAGTGACGGAGCGGGAAGCACCGGGGAGCTGTTTTTT.